This T cell receptor (beta chain) was recorded in a study of blood T cell repertoires in COVID-19. The table came from immunoSEQ multiplex PCR; TCRdb's copy has only in-frame clones and leaves some out. The sample lists 350,000 to 450,000 clones, 85% occurring once. Germline CDR1 is MNHEY and CDR2 is SVGAGI. With V trimmed by 0 bases and J by 3 bases, 4 bases remained unmatched. The CDR3 runs to 15 residues. The receptor comes from a woman younger than 30 with acute or convalescent COVID-19. The sequenced material came from peripheral blood. J is TRBJ1-2 and V is TRBV6-5; TRBD1 aligns across 7 bases. CDR3: CASSYSEGADYGYTF. CDR3 nucleotides: TGTGCCAGCAGTTACTCCGAGGGGGCGGACTATGGCTACACCTTC.